A single sample gave rise to the 15 T cell receptor beta chains below, sequenced in a study of shared clonotypes between healthy human individuals. TCRdb's table, derived via immunoSEQ multiplex PCR, lists solely in-frame clones and lacks some. The table includes over a million clones, around 82% detected once. Input material: memory CD4+ T cells from PBMCs. Specified subset: CD45RA-negative fraction. The receptors were gathered from a man aged 18 to 30 in good health. Some clones in this sample may be carry-over from other donors' samples.

The rearrangement links TRBV7-2 to TRBJ2-7; TRBD2 aligns across 7 bases. The ends lost 5 bases at V and 0 bases at J; junction bases unmatched: 13. This CDR3 has 17 amino acids. Germline CDR1 SGHTA, CDR2 FQGNSA. CDR3 coding DNA: TGTGCCAGCAGCCACGGGGGGACTACGCGGTCCTCCTACGAGCAGTACTTC. Its translation: CASSHGGTTRSSYEQYF.

The chain is built from TRBV5-1 and TRBJ1-4, with D perhaps TRBD1 (6 bases). This CDR3 contains 15 residues. Germline CDR1 and CDR2: SGHRS and YFSETQ. The V end lost 4 bases, the J end lost 8 bases, and 18 bases lay between the germline ends. In nucleotides, the CDR3 is TGCGCCAGCAGCCCGCAGGGGCTCGTGTCGGAAAAACTGTTTTTT. Translation: CASSPQGLVSEKLFF.

In the case of this clone: At the DNA level, this CDR3 is encoded by other sequences in the same sample as well. The gene calls are TRBV7-2 and TRBJ2-7; 15 bases fit TRBD2. V shed 1 base and J 0 bases; nucleotides not matched to a gene: 4. Germline CDR1 is SGHTA and CDR2 is FQGNSA. This CDR3 comprises 18 residues. The CDR3 DNA is TGTGCCAGCAGCTTAGTGGGACTAGCGGGAGGTTACTCCTACGAGCAGTACTTC. Translated: CASSLVGLAGGYSYEQYF.

This rearrangement joins TRBV14 to TRBJ2-7; 9 bases are shared with TRBD1. The CDR3 consists of 13 residues. CDR1 and CDR2 from the germline V gene are SGHDN and FVKESK. V lost 6 bases and J lost 6; bases outside the gene matches: 6. The CDR3 nucleotides read TGTGCCAGCAGAGGGACAGGGCAGGGCGAGCAGTACTTC. Translation gives CASRGTGQGEQYF.

The chain recombines TRBV5-4 with TRBJ2-3; tentatively, D is TRBD2 (5 bases). V was shortened by 3 bases and J by 5 bases, with 13 bases between the two germline ends. Per the germline V gene, CDR1 is SGHNT and CDR2 is YYREEE (reference sequence). This CDR3 is built from 14 residues. CDR3 nucleotides: TGTGCCAGCAGCTCTCAGGAACGGGGAGATACGCAGTATTTT. Amino acids: CASSSQERGDTQYF.

This chain connects TRBV19 to TRBJ1-2, with 8 bases that match TRBD1. CDR3 length: 14 amino acids. The trim removed 2 bases at V and 4 bases at J, leaving 3 bases unmatched. Germline assignment: CDR1 LNHDA and CDR2 SQIVND (reference sequence). The chain's CDR3 is CASSIWTGSYGYTF. The CDR3 bases are TGTGCCAGTAGTATATGGACAGGGAGCTATGGCTACACCTTC.

On this clone: The same CDR3 arises from other DNA sequences in this sample as well. V gene TRBV5-1 combines with J gene TRBJ2-3, with TRBD2 identical over 10 bases. V lost 4 bases to trimming and J lost 1 base; unmatched junction nucleotides: 3. The CDR3 is 15 residues long. Germline-derived CDR1 and CDR2 are SGHRS and YFSETQ. The CDR3 region has the DNA TGCGCCAGCAGCCTAGGACTAGCGGGCACAGATACGCAGTATTTT. Protein product: CASSLGLAGTDTQYF.

This clone has a count of ten or more. The chain joins TRBV9 to TRBJ1-2; the match to TRBD1 covers 7 bases. CDR3 size: 13 residues. The junction had 14 bases not matched to a gene; V was cut back by 4 bases and J by 14 bases. From germline, CDR1 is SGDLS and CDR2 YYNGEE. The CDR3, as DNA: TGTGCCAGCAGCCGATCCGGGACAGTAGCCGAAACCTTC. Amino acids: CASSRSGTVAETF. Full variable domain (remainder filled in from reference TRBV9 and TRBJ1-2): DSGVTQTPKHLITATGQRVTLRCSPRSGDLSVYWYQQSLDQGLQFLIQYYNGEERAKGNILERFSAQQFPDLHSELNLSSLELGDSALYFCASSRSGTVAETFGSGTRLTVV.

V usage is TRBV28 and J usage is TRBJ1-5; 9 bases line up with TRBD1. The J segment lost 7 bases and the V segment lost 6 bases, leaving 10 bases of the junction unmatched. CDR3 size: 15 residues. Germline V gene data show CDR1 as MDHEN and CDR2 as SYDVKM. The CDR3 here is CASRLQGQGGQPQHF. The CDR3 DNA sequence: TGTGCCAGCAGGTTACAGGGACAGGGTGGGCAGCCCCAGCATTTT.

The CDR3: CASSGSGQGAGELFF. The CDR3 coding sequence is TGCGCCAGCAGCGGCTCGGGACAGGGGGCCGGGGAGCTGTTTTTT. The chain employs TRBV5-1 and TRBJ2-2; 11 nucleotides align to TRBD1. Germline CDR1 is SGHRS and CDR2 is YFSETQ. With V trimmed by 4 bases and J by 6 bases, 5 bases remained unmatched. CDR3 length: 15 residues.

The V call is TRBV19, the J call TRBJ1-5; D is perhaps TRBD1 (6 bases). Germline values: CDR1 LNHDA, CDR2 SQIVND (reference sequence). The CDR3 sequence is 14 residues long. V dropped 3 bases and J dropped 5 bases, with 11 bases sitting between them. Here the CDR3 DNA reads TGTGCCAGTAGTATGGAACAGGGCTATCAGCCCCAGCATTTT. Its protein is CASSMEQGYQPQHF.

This chain connects TRBV28 to TRBJ1-2; 7 bases are a match to TRBD1. The CDR3 contains 12 residues. CDR1 and CDR2 from the germline V gene are MDHEN and SYDVKM. V shed 4 bases and J 8 bases; nucleotides not matched to a gene: 4. Written as DNA, the CDR3 is TGTGCCAGCAGTTGGCAGGGGGAAGGCTACACCTTC. It codes for CASSWQGEGYTF.

The CDR3 protein is CASSPVGAGETQYF. The CDR3 bases are TGTGCCAGCTCACCAGTGGGGGCCGGGGAGACCCAGTACTTC. The chain uses TRBV18 and TRBJ2-5; D possibly corresponds to TRBD1 (6 bases). CDR1 KGHSH and CDR2 LQKENI come from the germline V gene. Trimming took 2 bases from V and 5 from J, leaving 12 bases between them. The CDR3 is 14 residues long.

In its sample, this clone was seen a few times. Other DNA sequences of this sample code for an identical CDR3. CDR3 loop: CASSQDLGQPQHF. In DNA, the CDR3 is TGCGCCAGCAGCCAAGATTTGGGTCAGCCCCAGCATTTT. The genes are TRBV4-1 and TRBJ1-5, with unresolved D. This CDR3 is built from 13 residues. The V end was cut by 0 bases, the J end by 6 bases, with 6 bases between. Germline V gene lookup returns CDR1 MGHRA and CDR2 YSYEKL.

The rearrangement joins TRBV2 to TRBJ1-3; D not certain. CDR1 and CDR2 from the germline V gene are SNHLY and FYNNEI. V was shortened by 1 base and J by 5 bases, with 3 bases between the two germline ends. The CDR3 covers 12 residues. The CDR3 nucleotides read TGTGCCAGCAGTGAAGATAGAAACACCATATATTTT. Protein product: CASSEDRNTIYF.